These T cell receptor beta chains were read from a single sample in a study of blood T cell repertoires in COVID-19. Only in-frame clones appear in the TCRdb table, and some are missing; sequencing was by immunoSEQ multiplex PCR. The sample records roughly 200,000 clones, approximately 85% being singletons. Sequencing was performed on peripheral blood. The origin of the receptors is an elderly woman with COVID-19, enrolled during active disease. Both conserved end residues are part of each CDR3. Fields, in order: clone size, D gene, J gene, V gene, CDR3 DNA, CDR3 protein. A D gene is named only where the DNA matches it firmly. Only part of the rows carry a size: once, few, many, or a class if the clone is expanded.

clone size: .
D gene: .
J gene: TRBJ2-7
V gene: TRBV18
CDR3 DNA: TGTGCCAGCTCACCCCAGGGGACCCTCGAGCAGTACTTC
CDR3 protein: CASSPQGTLEQYF

clone size: .
D gene: .
J gene: TRBJ2-5
V gene: TRBV11-2
CDR3 DNA: TGTGCCAGCAGCTTACGGAGTCAAGAGACCCAGTACTTC
CDR3 protein: CASSLRSQETQYF

clone size: .
D gene: TRBD1
J gene: TRBJ1-1
V gene: TRBV6-5
CDR3 DNA: TGTGCCAGCAGGGGACAGACTGAAGCTTTCTTT
CDR3 protein: CASRGQTEAFF

clone size: .
D gene: .
J gene: TRBJ2-6
V gene: TRBV19
CDR3 DNA: TGTGCCAGTAGCCTTCCCCCGGACAGAACTGGGGCCAACGTCCTGACTTTC
CDR3 protein: CASSLPPDRTGANVLTF

clone size: .
D gene: .
J gene: TRBJ1-5
V gene: TRBV7-4
CDR3 DNA: TGTGCCAGCAGCTTAGTTCTGCCCCAGCATTTT
CDR3 protein: CASSLVLPQHF

clone size: .
D gene: .
J gene: TRBJ1-2
V gene: TRBV7-9
CDR3 DNA: TGTGCCAGCAGCTTATTATCGGTGTCCTATGGCTACACCTTC
CDR3 protein: CASSLLSVSYGYTF

clone size: .
D gene: .
J gene: TRBJ2-4
V gene: TRBV5-6
CDR3 DNA: TGTGCCAGCAGCTTGAACGGGGACATTCAGTACTTC
CDR3 protein: CASSLNGDIQYF

clone size: .
D gene: .
J gene: TRBJ1-2
V gene: TRBV5-8
CDR3 DNA: TGTGCCAGCAGCTTGCGCGGCGGGGCCGACTACTATGGCTACACCTTC
CDR3 protein: CASSLRGGADYYGYTF

clone size: .
D gene: .
J gene: TRBJ1-6
V gene: TRBV18
CDR3 DNA: TGTGCCAGCTCACCTTTCCAGAATAATTCACCCCTCCACTTT
CDR3 protein: CASSPFQNNSPLHF

clone size: once
D gene: .
J gene: TRBJ1-1
V gene: TRBV6-6
CDR3 DNA: TGTGCCAGCAGTTACAAACAGGAAGCTTTCTTT
CDR3 protein: CASSYKQEAFF

clone size: once
D gene: .
J gene: TRBJ2-5
V gene: TRBV28
CDR3 DNA: TGTGCCAGCACCCTTAGCAGGGCCGGAGAGACCCAGTACTTC
CDR3 protein: CASTLSRAGETQYF

clone size: .
D gene: TRBD1
J gene: TRBJ2-1
V gene: TRBV2
CDR3 DNA: TGTGCCAGCGGCGCCTCAGGGGGCGGGTCGGCTGAGCAGTTCTTC
CDR3 protein: CASGASGGGSAEQFF

clone size: .
D gene: .
J gene: TRBJ2-2
V gene: TRBV9
CDR3 DNA: TGTGCCAGCAGCGTAGATGTACTTCCCACCGGGGAGCTGTTTTTT
CDR3 protein: CASSVDVLPTGELFF

clone size: .
D gene: TRBD1
J gene: TRBJ1-2
V gene: TRBV6-5
CDR3 DNA: TGTGCCAGCAGCAGCAGACAGGGACCTAACTATGGCTACACCTTC
CDR3 protein: CASSSRQGPNYGYTF

clone size: .
D gene: .
J gene: TRBJ1-4
V gene: TRBV5-1
CDR3 DNA: TGCGCCAGCAGCCCGGGGACACCCTCGGGTAATGAAAAACTGTTTTTT
CDR3 protein: CASSPGTPSGNEKLFF

clone size: .
D gene: TRBD2
J gene: TRBJ2-1
V gene: TRBV18
CDR3 DNA: TGTGCCAGCTCTCCTACTAGCGCCGATGAGCAGTTCTTC
CDR3 protein: CASSPTSADEQFF

clone size: .
D gene: .
J gene: TRBJ2-2
V gene: TRBV7-3
CDR3 DNA: TGTGCCAGCAGCTCGGGACTCACCGGGGAGCTGTTTTTT
CDR3 protein: CASSSGLTGELFF

clone size: .
D gene: TRBD2
J gene: TRBJ2-1
V gene: TRBV6-5
CDR3 DNA: TGTGCCAGCAGTCTGGAACTAGCGGGAGGTGGGGAGCAGTTCTTC
CDR3 protein: CASSLELAGGGEQFF

clone size: .
D gene: .
J gene: TRBJ2-5
V gene: TRBV7-9
CDR3 DNA: TGTGCCAGCAGCTTAGATTGGTCAGGGTTAGAGACCCAGTACTTC
CDR3 protein: CASSLDWSGLETQYF

clone size: .
D gene: .
J gene: TRBJ1-3
V gene: TRBV20-1
CDR3 DNA: TGCAGTGCTACCGGGACACCGATATATTTT
CDR3 protein: CSATGTPIYF

clone size: .
D gene: .
J gene: TRBJ2-1
V gene: TRBV5-5
CDR3 DNA: TGTGCCAGCAGCCCCGGGGCAGGGGCATACAATGAGCAGTTCTTC
CDR3 protein: CASSPGAGAYNEQFF

clone size: .
D gene: .
J gene: TRBJ2-2
V gene: TRBV4-2
CDR3 DNA: TGTGCCAGCAGCCAAGAGACGGGGAGGTCGACTCCCGGGGAGCTGTTTTTT
CDR3 protein: CASSQETGRSTPGELFF